The 26 T cell receptor beta chains reported below all come from one sample, sequenced in a study of glioma-infiltrating T cells. TCR alpha and beta CDR3 regions were amplified from RNA using iRepertoire nested multiplex PCR. MiXCR, applied by TCRdb to the multiplex PCR reads, yields one record per CDR3 protein. Of about 400,000 distinct CDR3 sequences detected, less than 50% appear once; the ten largest clones hold 12%. The sequencing input was glioma tissue, nonneoplastic brain tissue, or PBMCs (not recorded which). The receptors originated from a human donor with low-grade glioma or glioblastoma, undergoing nonglioma brain surgery, or in good health (not recorded which).

This clonotype showed up just once. The germline gene is not matched at one end of the junction; a read error may be the cause. The CDR3 sequence is CASSPPRTGFYGYAF. The CDR3 region has the DNA TGTGCCAGCAGCCCGCCCCGGACAGGGTTCTATGGCTACGCCTTC. This chain joins TRBV28 and TRBJ1-2; 8 bases are a match to TRBD1. The CDR3 contains 15 residues. CDR1 is MDHEN and CDR2 is SYDVKM in the germline V gene.

The rearrangement uses TRBV2 and TRBJ2-1; D gene ambiguous. Germline V CDR1 and CDR2: SNHLY, FYNNEI. V dropped 10 bases and J dropped 3 bases, with 10 bases sitting between them. There are 12 residues in the CDR3. Here the CDR3 DNA reads TGTGCCATACCGGATAACTACAATGAGCAGTTCTTC. As protein: CAIPDNYNEQFF.

In its sample, this clonotype was seen a few times. Possible read error: a much larger clone is one base away. V usage is TRBV6-2 or TRBV6-3 and J usage is TRBJ1-1; D is uncertain. V was trimmed by 5 bases and J by 4 bases, leaving 14 bases between them. This CDR3 contains 14 residues. The germline gives CDR1 MNHEY, CDR2 SVGEGT. CDR3 bases: TGTGCCAGCAGTCCCCCCCTCATGAGCACTGAAGCTTTCTTT. Translated: CASSPPLMSTEAFF.

This clonotype has a count of ten or more. The chain couples TRBV15 to TRBJ2-7, with 7 bases fitting TRBD2. The CDR3 is made up of 17 amino acids. The J segment lost 1 base and the V segment lost 4 bases, leaving 13 bases of the junction unmatched. Germline CDR1 and CDR2: LNHNV and YYDKDF (reference sequence). The CDR3 loop is CATSTPGGAGSSYEQYF. The DNA for the CDR3 is TGTGCCACCAGCACCCCGGGAGGAGCGGGATCATCCTACGAGCAGTACTTC. Complete variable domain (other parts from reference TRBV15 and TRBJ2-7): DAMVIQNPRYQVTQFGKPVTLSCSQTLNHNVMYWYQQKSSQAPKLLFHYYDKDFNNEADTPDNFQSRRPNTSFCFLDIRSPGLGDTAMYLCATSTPGGAGSSYEQYFGPGTRLTVT.

The CDR3 DNA is TGTGCCAGCAGCAGAGGAGGGTCGAACAGGGTCTTTCAGCCCCAGCATTTT. Protein product: CASSRGGSNRVFQPQHF. The rearrangement links TRBV11-3 to TRBJ1-5, with a possible D match to TRBD1 (6 bases). V was pared by 5 bases and J by 6 bases, with 23 bases between. The CDR3 is made up of 17 amino acids. The germline V gene has CDR1 SGHNT and CDR2 YENEEA. The full variable domain, completed using reference TRBV11-3 and TRBJ1-5, is EAGVVQSPRYKIIEKKQPVAFWCNPISGHNTLYWYLQNLGQGPELLIRYENEEAVDDSQLPKDRFSAERLKGVDSTLKIQPAELGDSAVYLCASSRGGSNRVFQPQHFGDGTRLSIL.

At least ten counts were recorded for this clonotype. V and J are TRBV28 and TRBJ1-5; 7 bases are shared with TRBD1. V trimming: 5 bases; J trimming: 4 bases; junction bases outside the gene matches: 5. CDR1 and CDR2 from the germline V gene are MDHEN and SYDVKM. The CDR3 length is 14 residues. The DNA for the CDR3 is TGTGCCAGCAGTCGGGGACAGCTTAATCAGCCCCAGCATTTT. It encodes CASSRGQLNQPQHF.

There are many counts of this clonotype. This chain uses TRBV20-1 with TRBJ2-1; possible D gene TRBD2, 6 bases. Germline loops: CDR1 DFQATT, CDR2 SNEGSKA (reference sequence). V lost 2 bases and J 2 bases, leaving 13 bases between the germline ends. The CDR3 contains 15 residues. CDR3 DNA: TGCAGTGCTAGAAACCGGGACTGGGCCTACAATGAGCAGTTCTTC. It encodes CSARNRDWAYNEQFF.

This clonotype was counted a single time. The chain employs TRBV6-1 and TRBJ2-5; D possibly corresponds to TRBD1 (5 bases). This CDR3 has 15 amino acids. Trimming removed 7 bases at V and 4 bases at J, with 19 bases between. Germline CDR1 and CDR2: MNHNS and SASEGT. In nucleotides, the CDR3 is TGTGCCAGCAAAGACAACAAGGGGCGACGAGAGACCCAGTACTTC. Translated: CASKDNKGRRETQYF.

This clonotype was counted ten times or more. The chain joins TRBV27 to TRBJ2-7; possibly TRBD1 for D (6 bases). Germline V CDR1 and CDR2: MNHEY, SMNVEV (reference sequence). The CDR3 has 13 residues. V was clipped by 2 bases and J by 5 bases, with 10 bases between them. In DNA, the CDR3 is TGTGCCAGCAGTTTACAGGGGACCGACGAGCAGTACTTC. Translated, it gives CASSLQGTDEQYF.

This clonotype was seen many times. The genes are TRBV6-6 and TRBJ1-1, with D possibly matching TRBD1 (5 bases). Germline CDR1 and CDR2: MNHNY and SVGAGI (reference sequence). The length of the CDR3 is 19 residues. V lost 0 bases, J lost 1 base, and 21 bases lay in between. CDR3: CASSYSPTRVRPSNTEAFF. The DNA for the CDR3 is TGTGCCAGCAGTTACTCTCCAACCAGGGTGAGGCCCTCGAACACTGAAGCTTTCTTT.

This clonotype has a handful of counts. In nucleotides, the CDR3 is TGTGCCAGCAGCTTAGTGGGACTTGGGGATTCACCCCTCCACTTT. Amino acid sequence: CASSLVGLGDSPLHF. The chain links TRBV7-2 to TRBJ1-6; D might be TRBD1 (5 bases). V lost 1 base, J lost 8 bases, and 12 bases lay in between. The CDR3 has 15 residues. Germline values: CDR1 SGHTA, CDR2 FQGNSA.

Comments on this clonotype: The junction differs from germline at one of its ends, possibly a read error. V is TRBV24-1 and J is TRBJ1-5; no definite D call. Germline assignment: CDR1 KGHDR and CDR2 SFDVKD. The CDR3 length is 14 residues. The CDR3 spells CATSDSWQHQTQHF. DNA of the CDR3: TGTGCCACCAGTGATTCATGGCAGCATCAGACCCAGCATTTT.

This clonotype was seen repeatedly, ten times or more. J is TRBJ2-7 and V is TRBV7-9, with 9 positions matching TRBD2. J lost 7 bases, V lost 5 bases, and 15 bases had no gene match. Per the germline V gene, CDR1 is SEHNR and CDR2 is FQNEAQ (reference sequence). The CDR3 extends over 16 amino acids. CDR3 sequence: CASSPSPGAGGQEQYF. DNA for the CDR3: TGTGCCAGCAGCCCCAGCCCGGGGGCGGGAGGGCAGGAGCAGTACTTC.

This clonotype was found a few times. One end of the junction fails to match germline, which may point to a read error. The CDR3 nucleotides are TGTGCCAGCAGTAGGACTAGCGGGAGTCCCGGGGAGCTCTTTTTT. Amino acids: CASSRTSGSPGELFF. The chain carries TRBV2 and TRBJ2-2; 13 bases are a match to TRBD2. The CDR3 runs 15 residues. Germline V CDR1 and CDR2: SNHLY, FYNNEI.

The rearrangement links TRBV7-9 to TRBJ2-3; weak D call: TRBD2 (5 bases). Deletions cut 4 bases from V and 8 bases from J, with 25 bases between. The CDR3 is 17 residues long. Germline values: CDR1 SEHNR, CDR2 FQNEAQ (reference sequence). The CDR3 region has the DNA TGTGCCAGCAGCTCCAACGGGAACTCGCCGCCTTCAAGTACGCAGTATTTT. This encodes CASSSNGNSPPSSTQYF. The variable domain in full, completed from reference TRBV7-9 and TRBJ2-3, reads DTGVSQNPRHKITKRGQNVTFRCDPISEHNRLYWYRQTLGQGPEFLTYFQNEAQLEKSRLLSDRFSAERPKGSFSTLEIQRTEQGDSAMYLCASSSNGNSPPSSTQYFGPGTRLTVL.

This clonotype turned up a few times. The chain uses TRBV12-3 or TRBV12-4 and TRBJ1-6; no definite D call. CDR3 length: 12 residues. Trimming stripped 2 bases from V and 10 bases from J, with 6 bases between. CDR3 in DNA: TGTGCCAGCAGTTTATTTCCCTCACCCCTCCACTTT. Protein product: CASSLFPSPLHF.

There are many counts of this clonotype. This chain joins TRBV28 and TRBJ1-1; D call uncertain. Germline CDR1 and CDR2: MDHEN and SYDVKM. The ends were cut back, 8 bases at V and 2 bases at J, with 6 bases in the middle. This CDR3 has 11 residues. CDR3 region: CASRKNTEAFF. CDR3 in DNA: TGTGCCAGCCGTAAAAACACTGAAGCTTTCTTT.

Ten or more counts support this clonotype. This chain uses TRBV20-1 with TRBJ2-3, with 12 bases aligning to TRBD2. The CDR3 runs 14 residues. Trimming at V came to 3 bases and at J to 6 bases, leaving 4 bases not matched to a gene. Germline CDR1 reads DFQATT; CDR2 reads SNEGSKA (reference sequence). CDR3 residues: CSARGLAGTDTQYF. CDR3 DNA sequence: TGCAGTGCTAGGGGACTAGCGGGTACCGATACGCAGTATTTT.

J is TRBJ2-1 and V is TRBV29-1; TRBD1 might be the D (6 bases). Looked up from germline, CDR1 is SQVTM and CDR2 is ANQGSEA. Trimming pared 4 bases from V and 4 bases from J, leaving 23 bases between. The length of the CDR3 is 17 residues. CDR3 DNA: TGCAGCGTTGGGACCCTGGGGGCGGGTTTTGGGTACAATGAGCAGTTCTTC. Its translation is CSVGTLGAGFGYNEQFF.

This chain connects TRBV10-3 to TRBJ2-3; 8 bases match TRBD2. V trimming: 2 bases; J trimming: 2 bases; junction bases outside the gene matches: 6. Looked up from germline, CDR1 is ENHRY and CDR2 is SYGVKD. This CDR3 is 16 amino acids long. The CDR3 DNA follows: TGTGCCATCAGTGAGCGGCGGGAGGCCTACACAGATACGCAGTATTTT. Translating it yields CAISERREAYTDTQYF.

As to this clonotype: The missing conserved phenylalanine or tryptophan at the end of this CDR3 makes a read error likely. CDR3 residues: CSAPRDTLNTEAFS. CDR3 bases: TGCAGTGCCCCTCGGGACACACTCAACACTGAAGCTTTCTCT. The J gene is TRBJ1-1, the V gene TRBV20-1; D perhaps matches TRBD1 (6 bases). Germline CDR1 reads DFQATT; CDR2 reads SNEGSKA (reference sequence). This CDR3 region has 14 residues. V lost 6 bases, J lost 2 bases, and 16 bases lay in between.

Turning to this clonotype: Since a much larger clone is just one base distant, this may be a read error. The gene calls are TRBV28 and TRBJ1-1; no definite D call. The CDR3 consists of 15 residues. Trimming removed 2 bases at V and 0 bases at J, with 10 bases between. CDR1 and CDR2 from the germline V gene are MDHEN and SYDVKM. The CDR3 DNA is TGTGCCAGCAGTTTACCAGGATACGTGAACACTGAAGCTTTCTTT. Its protein product is CASSLPGYVNTEAFF.

A word on this clonotype: An end of the junction does not agree with germline; a read error may underlie this. The chain is built from TRBV7-3 and TRBJ1-1, with D unresolved. This CDR3 spans 13 amino acids. Germline-derived CDR1 and CDR2 are SGHTA and FQGTGA. The CDR3 protein is CASSLTRETEPFF. The CDR3 bases are TGTGCCAGCAGCTTAACTAGGGAGACTGAACCTTTCTTT.

This clonotype was observed a handful of times. The gene calls are TRBV18 and TRBJ1-1, with a possible D match to TRBD1 (6 bases). V was clipped by 3 bases and J by 5 bases, with 13 bases between them. Germline lookup yields CDR1 KGHSH and CDR2 LQKENI. The CDR3 extends over 14 amino acids. The CDR3 coding sequence is TGTGCCAGCTCACCGGGGGCAGGGCGAACTGAAGCTTTCTTT. It yields the protein CASSPGAGRTEAFF.

The chain joins TRBV6-1 to TRBJ2-7, with 7 bases identical to TRBD2. V lost 6 bases and J lost 1; bases outside the gene matches: 9. The CDR3 extends over 15 amino acids. Germline CDR1 and CDR2: MNHNS and SASEGT. The DNA for the CDR3 is TGTGCCAGCAGAAAGGAGGCGGGAGCGTCCTACGAGCAGTACTTC. Protein: CASRKEAGASYEQYF.

With respect to this clonotype: A clone one base away is much larger, so this may be a read error. CDR3 in DNA: TGTGCCAGAAGTTCCCTCGAGAGGGGCAATCAGCCCCAGCATTTT. Translated: CARSSLERGNQPQHF. This chain joins TRBV27 and TRBJ1-5; D remains unclear. The germline V gene has CDR1 MNHEY and CDR2 SMNVEV (reference sequence). The CDR3 is 15 residues long.